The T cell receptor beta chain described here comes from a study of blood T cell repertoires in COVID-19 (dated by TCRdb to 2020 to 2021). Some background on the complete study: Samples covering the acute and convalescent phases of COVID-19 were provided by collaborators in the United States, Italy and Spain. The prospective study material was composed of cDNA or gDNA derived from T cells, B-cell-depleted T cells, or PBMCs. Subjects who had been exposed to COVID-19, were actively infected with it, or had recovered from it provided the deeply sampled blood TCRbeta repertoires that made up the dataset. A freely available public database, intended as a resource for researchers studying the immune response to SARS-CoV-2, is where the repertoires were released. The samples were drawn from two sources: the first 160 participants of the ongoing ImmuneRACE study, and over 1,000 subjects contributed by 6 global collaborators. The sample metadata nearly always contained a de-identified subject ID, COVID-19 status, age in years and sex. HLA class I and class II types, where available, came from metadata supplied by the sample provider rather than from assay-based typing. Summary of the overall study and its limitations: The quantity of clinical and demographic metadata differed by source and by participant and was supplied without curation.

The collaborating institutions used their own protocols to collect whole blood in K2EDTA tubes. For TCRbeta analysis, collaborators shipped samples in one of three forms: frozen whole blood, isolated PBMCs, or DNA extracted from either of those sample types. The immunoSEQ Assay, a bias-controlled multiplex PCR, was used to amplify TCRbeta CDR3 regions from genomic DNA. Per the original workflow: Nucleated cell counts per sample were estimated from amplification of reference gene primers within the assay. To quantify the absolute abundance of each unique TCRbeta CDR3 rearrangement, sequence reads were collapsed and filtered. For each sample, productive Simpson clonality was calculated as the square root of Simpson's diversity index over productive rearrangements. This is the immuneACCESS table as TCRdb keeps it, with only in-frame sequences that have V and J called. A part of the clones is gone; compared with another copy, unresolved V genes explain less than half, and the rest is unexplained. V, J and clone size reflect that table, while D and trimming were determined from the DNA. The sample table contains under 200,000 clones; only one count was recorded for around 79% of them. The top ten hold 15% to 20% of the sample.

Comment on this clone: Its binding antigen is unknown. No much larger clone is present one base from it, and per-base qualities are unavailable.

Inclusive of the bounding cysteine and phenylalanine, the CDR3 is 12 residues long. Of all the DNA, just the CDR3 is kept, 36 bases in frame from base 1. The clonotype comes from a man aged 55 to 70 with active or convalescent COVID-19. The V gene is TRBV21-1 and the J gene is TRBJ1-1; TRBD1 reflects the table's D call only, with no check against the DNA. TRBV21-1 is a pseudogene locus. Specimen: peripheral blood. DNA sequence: TGTGCCAGCAGCACCCTGACAGGGGAAGCTTTCTTT. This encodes CASSTLTGEAFF.